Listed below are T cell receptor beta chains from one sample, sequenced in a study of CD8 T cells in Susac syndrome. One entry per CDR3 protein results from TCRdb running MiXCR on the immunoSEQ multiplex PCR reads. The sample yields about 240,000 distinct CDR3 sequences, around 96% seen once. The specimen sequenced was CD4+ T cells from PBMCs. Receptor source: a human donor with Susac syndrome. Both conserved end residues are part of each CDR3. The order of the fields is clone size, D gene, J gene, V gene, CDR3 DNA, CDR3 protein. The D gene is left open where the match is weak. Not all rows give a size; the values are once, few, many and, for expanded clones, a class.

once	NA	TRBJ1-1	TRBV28	TGTGCCAGCAGGGGAGAGGGGTTGAACACTGAAGCTTTCTTT	CASRGEGLNTEAFF
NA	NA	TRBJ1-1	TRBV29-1	TGCAGCGTTGACCCGGCGGGAGGCACTGAAGCTTTCTTT	CSVDPAGGTEAFF
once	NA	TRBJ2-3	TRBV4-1	TGCGCCAGCAGCCAAGGGGGGGCAGACACAGATACGCAGTATTTT	CASSQGGADTDTQYF
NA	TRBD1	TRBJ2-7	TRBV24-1	TGTGCCACCAGTGACTCCGACAGGGAGAGCTCCTACGAGCAGTACTTC	CATSDSDRESSYEQYF
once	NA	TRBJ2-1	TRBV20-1	TGCAGTGCTAGTTGGTCTAGCAATGAGCAGTTCTTC	CSASWSSNEQFF
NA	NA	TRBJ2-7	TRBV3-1	TGTGCCAGCAGCCAAGATTTGGGACTCCCTTTCTCCTACGAGCAGTACTTC	CASSQDLGLPFSYEQYF
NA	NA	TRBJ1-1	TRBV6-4	TGTGCCAGCAGCCAGGACGGATCGAACACTGAAGCTTTCTTT	CASSQDGSNTEAFF
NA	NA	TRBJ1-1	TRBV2	TGTGCCAGCAGTGTTCGGTCCGGAACGGCCGAAGCTTTCTTT	CASSVRSGTAEAFF
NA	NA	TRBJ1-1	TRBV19	TGTGCCAGTAGTACTCAGCGGGGGGACACTGAAGCTTTCTTT	CASSTQRGDTEAFF
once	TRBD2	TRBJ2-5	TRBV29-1	TGCAGCGTTCGGGGGAGGGACCAAGAGACCCAGTACTTC	CSVRGRDQETQYF
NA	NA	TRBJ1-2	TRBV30	TGTGCCTGGAATCTAGGCAGGGGCTATGGCTACACCTTC	CAWNLGRGYGYTF
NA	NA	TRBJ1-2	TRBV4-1	TGCGCCAGCAGCCAACCCGCCGGGACAACGAACTATGGCTACACCTTC	CASSQPAGTTNYGYTF
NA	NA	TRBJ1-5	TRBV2	TGTGCCAGCAGTGCCCTGCCGAATCAGCAGCCCCAGCATTTT	CASSALPNQQPQHF
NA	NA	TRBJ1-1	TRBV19	TGTGCCAGTACCCTCCTGGGGGTCCACACTGAAGCTTTCTTT	CASTLLGVHTEAFF
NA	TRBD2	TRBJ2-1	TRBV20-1	TGCAGTGCAAGGACTAGCGGGTACCACTACAATGAGCAGTTCTTC	CSARTSGYHYNEQFF
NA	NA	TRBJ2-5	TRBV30	TGTGCCTGGAGTCTTGTCCAAGAGACCCAGTACTTC	CAWSLVQETQYF
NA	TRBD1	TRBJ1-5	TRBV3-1	TGTGCCAGCAGCCACCAGACAGGGGATAGCAATCAGCCCCAGCATTTT	CASSHQTGDSNQPQHF
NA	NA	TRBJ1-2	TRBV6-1	TGTGCCAGCAGGGATGGGGGACGGCGGTTAGACGGCTACACCTTC	CASRDGGRRLDGYTF
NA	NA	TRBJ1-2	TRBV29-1	TGCAGCGTCGGACCGCGAGATGGCTACACCTTC	CSVGPRDGYTF
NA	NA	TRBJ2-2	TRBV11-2	TGTGCCAGCAGCTTCGACAGCACCGGGGAGCTGTTTTTT	CASSFDSTGELFF
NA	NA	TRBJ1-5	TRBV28	TGTGCCAGCAGTCCCCCCGTAGGGGGAGGTCAGCCCCAGCATTTT	CASSPPVGGGQPQHF
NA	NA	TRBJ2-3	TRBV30	TGTGCCTGGAGTGATGGGGACACAGATACGCAGTATTTT	CAWSDGDTDTQYF
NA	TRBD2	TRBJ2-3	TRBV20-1	TGCAGTGCTAGAGATCGGATGGTGACTAGCGGTCCAGATACGCAGTATTTT	CSARDRMVTSGPDTQYF
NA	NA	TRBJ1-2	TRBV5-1	TGCGCCAGCAGCTCAGAGGGGGTCACCTATGGCTACACCTTC	CASSSEGVTYGYTF
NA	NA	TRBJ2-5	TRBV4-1	TGCGCCAGCAGCCACCCAACACAACCTACAGGGAAGGCCAAAGAGACCCAGTACTTC	CASSHPTQPTGKAKETQYF
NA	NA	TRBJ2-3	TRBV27	TGTGCCAGCAGCCTGGGACCCCACACAAATACGCAGTATTTT	CASSLGPHTNTQYF